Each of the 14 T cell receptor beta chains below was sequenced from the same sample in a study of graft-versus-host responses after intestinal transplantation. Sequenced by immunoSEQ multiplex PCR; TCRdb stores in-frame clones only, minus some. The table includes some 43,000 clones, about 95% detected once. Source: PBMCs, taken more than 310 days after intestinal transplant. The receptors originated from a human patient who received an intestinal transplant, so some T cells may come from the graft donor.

The CDR3 nucleotides read TGCGCCAGCAGCCAAGGGGGCGCGAGCAATCAGCCCCAGCATTTT. Its protein is CASSQGGASNQPQHF. The chain couples TRBV4-1 to TRBJ1-5; tentative D call: TRBD1 (5 bases). Trimming took off 1 base at V and 1 base at J, with 8 bases between the two ends. The germline gives CDR1 MGHRA, CDR2 YSYEKL. The CDR3 totals 15 residues.

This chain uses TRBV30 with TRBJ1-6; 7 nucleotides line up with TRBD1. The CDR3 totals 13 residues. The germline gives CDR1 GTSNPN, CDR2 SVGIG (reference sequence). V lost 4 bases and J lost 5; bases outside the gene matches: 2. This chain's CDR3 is CAWTGTDNSPLHF. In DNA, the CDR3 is TGTGCCTGGACCGGGACAGATAATTCACCCCTCCACTTT.

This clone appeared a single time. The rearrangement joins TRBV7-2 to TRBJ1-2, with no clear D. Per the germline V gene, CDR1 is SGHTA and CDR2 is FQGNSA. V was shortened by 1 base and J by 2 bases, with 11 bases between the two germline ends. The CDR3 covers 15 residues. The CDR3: CASSLVSPGNYGYTF. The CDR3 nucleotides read TGTGCCAGCAGCTTAGTCAGCCCGGGGAACTATGGCTACACCTTC.

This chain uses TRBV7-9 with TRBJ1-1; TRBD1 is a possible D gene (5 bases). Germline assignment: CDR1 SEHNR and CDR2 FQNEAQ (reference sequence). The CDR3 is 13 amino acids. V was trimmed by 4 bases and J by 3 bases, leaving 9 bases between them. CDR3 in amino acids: CASSYDRDTEAFF. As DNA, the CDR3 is TGTGCCAGCAGCTACGACAGAGACACTGAAGCTTTCTTT. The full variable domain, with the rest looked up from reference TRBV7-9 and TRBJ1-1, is DTGVSQNPRHKITKRGQNVTFRCDPISEHNRLYWYRQTLGQGPEFLTYFQNEAQLEKSRLLSDRFSAERPKGSFSTLEIQRTEQGDSAMYLCASSYDRDTEAFFGQGTRLTVV.

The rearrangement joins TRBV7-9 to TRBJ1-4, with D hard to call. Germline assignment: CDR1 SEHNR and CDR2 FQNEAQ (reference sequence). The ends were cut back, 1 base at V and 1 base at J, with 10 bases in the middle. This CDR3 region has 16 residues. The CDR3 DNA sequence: TGTGCCAGCAGCTTAGGGGAATTGGGAACTAATGAAAAACTGTTTTTT. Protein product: CASSLGELGTNEKLFF.

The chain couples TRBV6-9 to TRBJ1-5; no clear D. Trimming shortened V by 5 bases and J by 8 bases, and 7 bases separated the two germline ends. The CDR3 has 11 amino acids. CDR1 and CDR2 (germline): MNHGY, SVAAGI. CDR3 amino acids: CASSIPEPQHF. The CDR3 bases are TGTGCCAGCAGTATACCCGAGCCCCAGCATTTT.

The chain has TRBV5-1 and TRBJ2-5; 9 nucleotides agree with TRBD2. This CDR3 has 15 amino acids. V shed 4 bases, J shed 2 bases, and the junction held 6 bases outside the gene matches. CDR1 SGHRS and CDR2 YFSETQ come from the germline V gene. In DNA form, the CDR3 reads TGCGCCAGCAGCCGACTAGCGGAAGTTCAAGAGACCCAGTACTTC. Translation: CASSRLAEVQETQYF.

The CDR3 sequence is CASSQGLSPLHF. As DNA, the CDR3 is TGTGCCAGTAGCCAGGGGCTTTCACCCCTCCACTTT. The V call is TRBV19, the J call TRBJ1-6, with a weak D call TRBD1 (6 bases). Trimming removed 6 bases at V and 9 bases at J, with 9 bases between. The CDR3 runs 12 residues. Germline CDR1 is LNHDA and CDR2 is SQIVND (reference sequence).

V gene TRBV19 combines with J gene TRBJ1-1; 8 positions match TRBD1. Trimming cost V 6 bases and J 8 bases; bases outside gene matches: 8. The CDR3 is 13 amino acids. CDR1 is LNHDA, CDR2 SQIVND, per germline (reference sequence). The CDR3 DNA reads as TGTGCCAGTAGCTTACAGGGGGAGAGGGAAGCTTTCTTT. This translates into CASSLQGEREAFF.

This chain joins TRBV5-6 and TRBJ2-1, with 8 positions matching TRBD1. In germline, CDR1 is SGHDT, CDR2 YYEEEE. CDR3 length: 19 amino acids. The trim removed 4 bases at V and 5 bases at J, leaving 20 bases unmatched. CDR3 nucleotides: TGTGCCAGCAGCCCCTGGACCCCACGTCGACAGGGGATAGACAATGAGCAGTTCTTC. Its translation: CASSPWTPRRQGIDNEQFF.

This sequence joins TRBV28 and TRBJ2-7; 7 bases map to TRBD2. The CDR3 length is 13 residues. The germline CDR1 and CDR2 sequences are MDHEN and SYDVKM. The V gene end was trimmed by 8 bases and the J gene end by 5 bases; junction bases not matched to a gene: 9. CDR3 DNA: TGTGCCAGCGTCGGCGGGAGCCCCCACGAGCAGTACTTC. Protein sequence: CASVGGSPHEQYF.

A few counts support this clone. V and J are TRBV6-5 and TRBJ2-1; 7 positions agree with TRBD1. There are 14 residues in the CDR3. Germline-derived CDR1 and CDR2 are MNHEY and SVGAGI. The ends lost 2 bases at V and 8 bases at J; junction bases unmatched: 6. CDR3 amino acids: CASSYRGREDEQFF. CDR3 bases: TGTGCCAGCAGTTACAGGGGGCGCGAGGATGAGCAGTTCTTC.

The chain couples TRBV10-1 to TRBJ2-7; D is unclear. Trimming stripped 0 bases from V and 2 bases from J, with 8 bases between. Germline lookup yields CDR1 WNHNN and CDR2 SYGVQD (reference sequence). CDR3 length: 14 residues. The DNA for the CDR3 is TGCGCCAGCAGTGAGTCGAACGGCGCCTACGAGCAGTACTTC. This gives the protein CASSESNGAYEQYF.

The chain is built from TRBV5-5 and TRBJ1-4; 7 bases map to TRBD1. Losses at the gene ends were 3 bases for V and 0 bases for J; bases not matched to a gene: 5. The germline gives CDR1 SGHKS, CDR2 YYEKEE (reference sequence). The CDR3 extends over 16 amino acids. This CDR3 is CASSSGTASTNEKLFF. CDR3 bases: TGTGCCAGCAGCTCCGGGACAGCATCAACTAATGAAAAACTGTTTTTT.